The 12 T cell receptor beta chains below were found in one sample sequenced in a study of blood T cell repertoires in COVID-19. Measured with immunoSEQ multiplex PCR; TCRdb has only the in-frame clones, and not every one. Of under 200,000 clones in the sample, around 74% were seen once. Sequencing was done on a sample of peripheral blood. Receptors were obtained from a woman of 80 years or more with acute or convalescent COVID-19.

The CDR3 sequence: CASSPGVGTGFDGYTF. DNA for the CDR3: TGTGCCAGCAGCCCGGGCGTCGGGACAGGATTTGATGGCTACACCTTC. The chain has TRBV3-1 (or the pseudogene TRBV3-2) and TRBJ1-2; 8 nucleotides align to TRBD1. CDR1 and CDR2 (germline): LGHDT, YNNKEL (reference sequence). This CDR3 is 16 amino acids long. J was trimmed by 6 bases and V by 4 bases; bases with no gene match: 13.

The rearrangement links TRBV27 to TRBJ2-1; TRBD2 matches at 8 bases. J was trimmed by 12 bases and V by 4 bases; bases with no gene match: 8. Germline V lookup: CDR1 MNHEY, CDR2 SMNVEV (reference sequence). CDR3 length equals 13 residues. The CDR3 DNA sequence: TGTGCCAGCAGTTCGGGAGGGCCGCAGTGGCAGTTCTTC. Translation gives CASSSGGPQWQFF.

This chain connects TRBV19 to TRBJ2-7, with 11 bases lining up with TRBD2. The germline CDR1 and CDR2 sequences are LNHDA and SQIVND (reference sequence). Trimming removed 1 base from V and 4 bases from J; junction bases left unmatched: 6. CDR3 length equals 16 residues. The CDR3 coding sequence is TGTGCCAGTAGTATAGTGGGACTAGCGGCTCATTACGAGCAGTACTTC. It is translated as CASSIVGLAAHYEQYF.

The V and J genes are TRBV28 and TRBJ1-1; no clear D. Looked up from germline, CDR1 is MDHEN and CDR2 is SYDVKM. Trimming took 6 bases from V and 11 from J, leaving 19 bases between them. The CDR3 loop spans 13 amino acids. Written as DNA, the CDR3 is TGTGCCAGCAGAGCCCCGGACTCCGGCACTGCTTTCTTT. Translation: CASRAPDSGTAFF.

CDR3 DNA sequence: TGTGCCAGCAGCAAAGAAGTAGCGGCCCCCTCCTACAATGAGCAGTTCTTC. Translating it yields CASSKEVAAPSYNEQFF. The rearrangement links TRBV21-1 to TRBJ2-1; whether TRBD2, the table's D call, matches the DNA was not checked. TRBV21-1 is a pseudogene locus. CDR3 size: 17 residues.

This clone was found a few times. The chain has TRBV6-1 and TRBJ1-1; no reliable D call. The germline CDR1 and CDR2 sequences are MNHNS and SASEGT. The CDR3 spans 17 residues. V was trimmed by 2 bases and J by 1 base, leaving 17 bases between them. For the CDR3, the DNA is TGTGCCAGCAGTGAAAATCGGGCCTCGGGAGGGAACACTGAAGCTTTCTTT. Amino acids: CASSENRASGGNTEAFF.

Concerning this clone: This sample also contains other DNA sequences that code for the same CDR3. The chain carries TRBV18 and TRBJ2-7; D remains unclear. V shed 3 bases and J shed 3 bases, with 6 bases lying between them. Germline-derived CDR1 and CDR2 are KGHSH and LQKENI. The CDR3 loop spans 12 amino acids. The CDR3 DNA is TGTGCCAGCTCACCTAGTAGCTACGAGCAGTACTTC. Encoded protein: CASSPSSYEQYF.

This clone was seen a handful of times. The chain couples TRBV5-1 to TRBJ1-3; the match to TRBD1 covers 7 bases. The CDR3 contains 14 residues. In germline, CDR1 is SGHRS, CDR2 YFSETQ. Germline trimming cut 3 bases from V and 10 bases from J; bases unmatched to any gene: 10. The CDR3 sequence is CASSWDSTTGTIYF. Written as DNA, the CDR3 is TGCGCCAGCAGCTGGGACAGTACTACAGGAACCATATATTTT.

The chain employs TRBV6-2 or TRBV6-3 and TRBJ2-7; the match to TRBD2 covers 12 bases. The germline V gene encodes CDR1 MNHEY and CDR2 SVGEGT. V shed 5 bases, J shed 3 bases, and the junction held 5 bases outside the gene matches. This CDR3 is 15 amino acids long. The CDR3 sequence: CASSKGLAGFYEQYF. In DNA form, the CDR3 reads TGTGCCAGCAGTAAGGGACTAGCGGGTTTCTACGAGCAGTACTTC.

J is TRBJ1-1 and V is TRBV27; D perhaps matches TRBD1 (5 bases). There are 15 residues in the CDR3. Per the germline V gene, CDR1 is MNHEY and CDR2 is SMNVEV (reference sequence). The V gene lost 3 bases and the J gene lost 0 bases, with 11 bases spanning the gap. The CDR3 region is CASSFSTVMNTEAFF. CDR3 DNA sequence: TGTGCCAGCAGTTTTTCGACAGTTATGAACACTGAAGCTTTCTTT.

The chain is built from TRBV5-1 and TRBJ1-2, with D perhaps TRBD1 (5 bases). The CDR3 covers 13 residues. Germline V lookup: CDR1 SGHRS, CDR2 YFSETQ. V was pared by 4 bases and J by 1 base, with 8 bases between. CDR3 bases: TGCGCCAGCAGCGGGGACTTTAACTATGGCTACACCTTC. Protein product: CASSGDFNYGYTF.

CDR3 DNA sequence: TGTGCCAGCAGTTCCACTGGGGCAGCATCAAGAAACACCATATATTTT. Translated: CASSSTGAASRNTIYF. This chain links TRBV28 with TRBJ1-3, with D possibly TRBD1 on 5 matching bases. Per the germline V gene, CDR1 is MDHEN and CDR2 is SYDVKM. Trimming cost V 4 bases and J 5 bases, with 18 bases left between them. The CDR3 sequence is 16 residues long.